This T cell receptor (beta chain) was recovered during a study of beta chain features in type 1 diabetes. Findings of the study overall: Shorter TCRB CDR3s, moderately but significantly so, marked every one of the four CD4+ subsets in Type 1 diabetes patients.

Sorting gave populations that all exceeded 95% purity. TCRB transcripts that were expressed got sequenced, as all of the isolated RNA had been reverse transcribed. The protocol was immunoSEQ multiplex PCR, while the TCRdb copy is restricted to in-frame clones and leaves out a portion. The table lists roughly 150,000 clones, over 55% of them singletons, with nearly 0.09% in the top ten. With 6 bases removed from V and 8 bases from J, the gap between germline ends came to 20 bases. CDR1 and CDR2 from the germline V gene are SQVTM and ANQGSEA. The CDR3 is 14 amino acids. Comment on this clone: Antigen unknown.

The TCR originated in a man aged 25-45 years with type 1 diabetes. Input material: naive CD4+ T cells from blood. The genes are TRBV29-1 and TRBJ2-4; D perhaps matches TRBD1 (6 bases). CDR3 amino acids: CSVIQAGAMDIQYF. DNA of the CDR3: TGCAGCGTAATACAAGCAGGGGCGATGGACATTCAGTACTTC.